The 16 T cell receptor beta chains below come from one sample, sequenced in a study of T cell repertoires in cytomegalovirus infection. These receptors' targets are unknown. Using its own MiXCR run on the reads, TCRdb lists one record per CDR3 protein. The data hold about 900,000 distinct CDR3 sequences, with roughly 30% observed a single time. Sequenced material: cultured CD8+ T cells from PBMCs, taken from culture after CMV antigen stimulation. These receptors were obtained from a human donor in good health (CMV status not recorded). Some clones in this sample may be carry-over from other donors' samples.

The V call is TRBV12-5, the J call TRBJ1-5, with 7 nucleotides matching TRBD1. V lost 0 bases to trimming and J lost 0 bases; unmatched junction nucleotides: 5. The CDR3 totals 17 residues. CDR1 and CDR2 from the germline V gene are LGHNT and FRNRAP. CDR3 sequence: CASGLVTGSYSNQPQHF. The CDR3 DNA reads TGTGCTAGTGGTTTGGTGACAGGGTCCTATAGCAATCAGCCCCAGCATTTT. The full variable domain, its missing parts supplied by reference TRBV12-5 and TRBJ1-5, is DARVTQTPRHKVTEMGQEVTMRCQPILGHNTVFWYRQTMMQGLELLAYFRNRAPLDDSGMPKDRFSAEMPDATLATLKIQPSEPRDSAVYFCASGLVTGSYSNQPQHFGDGTRLSIL.

The chain links TRBV19 to TRBJ1-1; tentatively, D is TRBD1 (6 bases). Germline values: CDR1 LNHDA, CDR2 SQIVND (reference sequence). CDR3 size: 14 residues. The V gene lost 7 bases and the J gene lost 5 bases, with 17 bases spanning the gap. This CDR3 reads CASTPGDMRTEAFF. The CDR3, as DNA: TGTGCCAGTACCCCGGGGGACATGAGAACTGAAGCTTTCTTT.

The CDR3 loop reads CASSLDGYTQYF. Here the CDR3 DNA reads TGTGCCAGCAGTTTGGACGGTTATACGCAGTATTTT. This rearrangement joins TRBV12-3 or TRBV12-4 to TRBJ2-3; no clear D. Trimming left V 3 bases short and J 7 bases short, with 8 bases between. CDR3 size: 12 residues.

This clonotype was counted at least ten times. The V call is TRBV7-8, the J call TRBJ2-5; 7 nucleotides agree with TRBD2. V shed 6 bases and J 5 bases; nucleotides not matched to a gene: 12. CDR3 length: 15 amino acids. The germline V gene has CDR1 SGHVS and CDR2 FQNEAQ. The CDR3 spells CASRPWERGFETQYF. The CDR3 nucleotides read TGTGCCAGCAGACCCTGGGAGCGGGGTTTCGAGACCCAGTACTTC.

This clonotype was seen more than once but under ten times. The V call is TRBV10-3, the J call TRBJ2-2; D may be TRBD1 (5 bases). From germline, CDR1 is ENHRY and CDR2 SYGVKD. V shed 2 bases and J shed 3 bases, with 10 bases lying between them. This CDR3 spans 15 amino acids. CDR3 sequence reads: CAISETGSDTGELFF. The CDR3 coding sequence is TGTGCCATCAGTGAGACAGGTTCGGACACCGGGGAGCTGTTTTTT.

Here the CDR3 reads CASSLDPDNQPQHF. As DNA, the CDR3 is TGTGCCAGCAGCTTAGATCCGGACAATCAGCCCCAGCATTTT. The rearrangement joins TRBV7-4 to TRBJ1-5, with D hard to call. Trimming removed 1 base at V and 3 bases at J, with 7 bases between. The CDR3 has 14 amino acids. Germline V gene sequence: CDR1 SGHVT, CDR2 SQSDAQ.

There are a few counts of this clonotype. The chain employs TRBV27 and TRBJ1-4; a weak D match, TRBD1 (6 bases). Germline-derived CDR1 and CDR2 are MNHEY and SMNVEV (reference sequence). There are 15 residues in the CDR3. The V end was cut by 9 bases, the J end by 2 bases, with 16 bases between. CDR3 DNA: TGTGCCAGTCGCTCCGGACAGTCCACTAATGAAAAACTGTTTTTT. Its translation: CASRSGQSTNEKLFF.

This rearrangement joins TRBV25-1 to TRBJ2-1; the match to TRBD2 covers 8 bases. V lost 7 bases to trimming and J lost 7 bases; unmatched junction nucleotides: 9. Germline V gene lookup returns CDR1 MGHDK and CDR2 SYGVNS. The CDR3 runs 14 residues. The CDR3 DNA reads as TGTGCCAGCATCCGGGGGGGCCGGGTGAATGAGCAGTTCTTC. This sequence encodes CASIRGGRVNEQFF.

The sample holds many counts of this clonotype. The gene calls are TRBV7-8 and TRBJ2-1; 7 bases agree with TRBD2. CDR1 is SGHVS and CDR2 is FQNEAQ in the germline V gene. Trimming at V came to 5 bases and at J to 1 base, leaving 8 bases not matched to a gene. CDR3 size: 16 residues. The CDR3 sequence: CASSAFAGESYNEQFF. Written as DNA, the CDR3 is TGTGCCAGCAGCGCTTTCGCGGGAGAATCCTACAATGAGCAGTTCTTC. The full variable domain, its missing parts supplied by reference TRBV7-8 and TRBJ2-1, is GAGVSQSPRYKVAKRGQDVALRCDPISGHVSLFWYQQALGQGPEFLTYFQNEAQLDKSGLPSDRFFAERPEGSVSTLKIQRTQQEDSAVYLCASSAFAGESYNEQFFGPGTRLTVL.

V gene TRBV6-2 or TRBV6-3 combines with J gene TRBJ2-4; the D gene is possibly TRBD1 (5 bases). Germline V gene data show CDR1 as MNHEY and CDR2 as SVGEGT. The CDR3 is 14 residues long. The V end was cut by 5 bases, the J end by 0 bases, with 8 bases between. CDR3 sequence reads: CASSDSLAKNIQYF. CDR3 sequence (DNA): TGTGCCAGCAGTGACAGCTTAGCCAAAAACATTCAGTACTTC.

V and J are TRBV20-1 and TRBJ2-1; 9 bases line up with TRBD2. Germline values: CDR1 DFQATT, CDR2 SNEGSKA (reference sequence). V lost 0 bases and J lost 5; bases outside the gene matches: 5. The CDR3 length is 15 residues. The CDR3 nucleotides read TGCAGTGCTAGAGAACGGCGGGGGGGAAACAATGAGCAGTTCTTC. It codes for CSARERRGGNNEQFF.

The CDR3 spells CASNVGISGELFF. CDR3 DNA: TGTGCCAGCAACGTGGGGATCTCCGGGGAGCTGTTTTTT. The V and J genes are TRBV6-6 and TRBJ2-2, with D hard to call. Germline values: CDR1 MNHNY, CDR2 SVGAGI (reference sequence). The CDR3 contains 13 residues. The germline V and J ends were trimmed by 7 bases and 6 bases, with 12 bases remaining between them.

Many counts were recorded for this clonotype. The V and J genes are TRBV7-6 and TRBJ2-1, with D perhaps matching TRBD1 (6 bases). The CDR3 is made up of 14 amino acids. Germline V lookup: CDR1 SGHVS, CDR2 FNYEAQ. Trimming took 1 base from V and 8 from J, leaving 12 bases between them. Written as DNA, the CDR3 is TGTGCCAGCAGCTTAGGGGGGCCTAGGGATGAGCAGTTCTTC. Translated, it gives CASSLGGPRDEQFF. The variable domain in full, completed from reference TRBV7-6 and TRBJ2-1, reads GAGVSQSPRYKVTKRGQDVALRCDPISGHVSLYWYRQALGQGPEFLTYFNYEAQQDKSGLPNDRFSAERPEGSISTLTIQRTEQRDSAMYRCASSLGGPRDEQFFGPGTRLTVL.

The sample holds a few counts of this clonotype. This chain uses TRBV14 with TRBJ1-2; TRBD1 is a possible D gene (5 bases). CDR3 size: 13 residues. CDR1 is SGHDN, CDR2 FVKESK, per germline. V was clipped by 2 bases and J by 4 bases, with 8 bases between them. This CDR3 reads CASSQRGSYGYTF. The CDR3 nucleotides read TGTGCCAGCAGCCAAAGGGGCTCCTATGGCTACACCTTC.

The rearrangement uses TRBV2 and TRBJ2-5; D gene ambiguous. V shed 2 bases and J shed 5 bases, with 9 bases lying between them. Germline CDR1 and CDR2: SNHLY and FYNNEI. This CDR3 has 13 amino acids. The CDR3 here is CASSEYIAETQYF. The CDR3 nucleotides read TGTGCCAGCAGTGAATACATCGCGGAGACCCAGTACTTC.

This clonotype was seen a handful of times. This chain links TRBV7-3 with TRBJ2-3, with 11 bases aligning to TRBD1. There are 17 residues in the CDR3. J lost 4 bases, V lost 1 base, and 7 bases had no gene match. Germline-derived CDR1 and CDR2 are SGHTA and FQGTGA. The CDR3 is CASSLKGPGQGADTQYF. The CDR3 DNA is TGTGCCAGCAGCTTAAAAGGTCCGGGACAGGGGGCAGATACGCAGTATTTT. The variable domain in full, with the rest retrieved from reference TRBV7-3 and TRBJ2-3, is GAGVSQTPSNKVTEKGKYVELRCDPISGHTALYWYRQSLGQGPEFLIYFQGTGAADDSGLPNDRFFAVRPEGSVSTLKIQRTERGDSAVYLCASSLKGPGQGADTQYFGPGTRLTVL.